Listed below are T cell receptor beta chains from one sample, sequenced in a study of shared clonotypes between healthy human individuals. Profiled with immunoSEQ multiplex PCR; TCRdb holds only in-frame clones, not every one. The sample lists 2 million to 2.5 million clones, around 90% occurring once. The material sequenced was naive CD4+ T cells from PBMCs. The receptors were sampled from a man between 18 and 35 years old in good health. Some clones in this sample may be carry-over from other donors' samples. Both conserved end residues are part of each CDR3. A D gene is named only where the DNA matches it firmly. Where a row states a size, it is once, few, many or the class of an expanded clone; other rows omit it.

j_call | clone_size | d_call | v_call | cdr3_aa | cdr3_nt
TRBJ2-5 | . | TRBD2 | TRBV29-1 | CSVGLAGGVQETQYF | TGCAGCGTCGGACTAGCGGGAGGGGTCCAAGAGACCCAGTACTTC
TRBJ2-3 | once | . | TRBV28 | CASSSPRGALGDTQYF | TGTGCCAGCAGTTCCCCCCGCGGGGCTTTGGGAGATACGCAGTATTTT
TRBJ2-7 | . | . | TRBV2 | CASREWGDEQYF | TGTGCCAGCAGAGAGTGGGGGGACGAGCAGTACTTC
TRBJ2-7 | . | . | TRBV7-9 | CASSSGAYEQYF | TGTGCCAGCAGCTCGGGAGCATACGAGCAGTACTTC
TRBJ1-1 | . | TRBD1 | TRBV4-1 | CASSPRTGTNTEAFF | TGCGCCAGCAGCCCACGGACAGGGACGAACACTGAAGCTTTCTTT
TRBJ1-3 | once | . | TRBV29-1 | CSVEPLTQNTIYF | TGCAGCGTTGAACCACTCACCCAAAACACCATATATTTT
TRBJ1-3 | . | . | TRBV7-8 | CASSRTALVGNTIYF | TGTGCCAGCAGCCGTACTGCTTTGGTTGGAAACACCATATATTTT
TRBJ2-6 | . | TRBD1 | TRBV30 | CAWSLDRTNFGANVLTF | TGTGCCTGGAGTTTGGACAGGACCAACTTTGGGGCCAACGTCCTGACTTTC
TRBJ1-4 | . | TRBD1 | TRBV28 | CASSLSGTGGSPIF | TGTGCCAGCAGTTTATCCGGGACAGGGGGCAGTCCGATTTTT
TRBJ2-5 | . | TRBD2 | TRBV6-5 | CASSSRLAGAETQYF | TGTGCCAGCAGTTCTAGACTAGCGGGAGCGGAGACCCAGTACTTC
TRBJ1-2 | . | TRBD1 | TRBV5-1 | CASSLLSRTGGFQGYTF | TGCGCCAGCAGCTTGTTGAGTCGAACAGGGGGCTTTCAGGGCTACACCTTC
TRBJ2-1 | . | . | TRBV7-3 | CASSRGGGGVNEQFF | TGTGCCAGCAGCCGCGGAGGGGGAGGAGTTAATGAGCAGTTCTTC
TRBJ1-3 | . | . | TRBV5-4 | CASSSGGGTRSGNTIYF | TGTGCCAGCAGCTCGGGGGGGGGCACTCGCTCTGGAAACACCATATATTTT
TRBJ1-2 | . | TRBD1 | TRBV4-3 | CASSQDLTGGYTF | TGCGCCAGCAGCCAAGATCTCACAGGGGGTTACACCTTC
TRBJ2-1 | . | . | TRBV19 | CASSTGTNSVPKQFF | TGTGCCAGTAGTACCGGGACGAACTCCGTCCCCAAGCAGTTCTTC
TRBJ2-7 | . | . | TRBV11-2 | CASSSIPGTYYEQYF | TGTGCCAGCAGCTCCATTCCCGGGACCTACTACGAGCAGTACTTC
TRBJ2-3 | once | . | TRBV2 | CASSEFATFGGDTQYF | TGTGCCAGCAGTGAATTCGCAACTTTTGGGGGAGATACGCAGTATTTT
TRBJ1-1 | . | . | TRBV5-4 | CASSLGGTLNTEAFF | TGTGCCAGCAGCTTGGGGGGGACCCTGAACACTGAAGCTTTCTTT
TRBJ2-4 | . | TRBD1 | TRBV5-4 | CASSPGGAENIQYF | TGTGCCAGCAGCCCAGGGGGCGCGGAGAACATTCAGTACTTC
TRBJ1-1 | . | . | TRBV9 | CASSASGLNTEAFF | TGTGCCAGCAGCGCATCGGGGTTGAACACTGAAGCTTTCTTT
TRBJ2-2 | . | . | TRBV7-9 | CASSYSGITGELFF | TGTGCCAGCAGCTACTCAGGGATTACCGGGGAGCTGTTTTTT
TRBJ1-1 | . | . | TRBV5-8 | CASSAETGLAEAFF | TGTGCCAGCAGCGCCGAGACAGGTCTCGCCGAAGCTTTCTTT
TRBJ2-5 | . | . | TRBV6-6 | CASSYFQETQYF | TGTGCCAGCAGTTATTTCCAAGAGACCCAGTACTTC
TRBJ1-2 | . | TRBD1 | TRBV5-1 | CASSLSQGVHGYTF | TGCGCCAGCAGCTTGAGTCAGGGGGTTCATGGCTACACCTTC
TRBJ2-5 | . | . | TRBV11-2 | CASSSTALAQETQYF | TGTGCCAGCAGCTCGACAGCCTTGGCCCAAGAGACCCAGTACTTC
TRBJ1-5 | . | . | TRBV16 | CASSRPNRVNQPQHF | TGTGCCAGCAGCCGACCAAACAGGGTCAATCAGCCCCAGCATTTT
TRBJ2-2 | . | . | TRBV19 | CASSPTLVAPGTGELFF | TGTGCCAGTAGTCCCACCTTAGTAGCGCCGGGCACCGGGGAGCTGTTTTTT
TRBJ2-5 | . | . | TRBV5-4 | CASSNPTRGAETQYF | TGTGCCAGCAGCAACCCGACCCGAGGGGCAGAGACCCAGTACTTC
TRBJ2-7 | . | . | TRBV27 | CASSLSPEPYEQYF | TGTGCCAGCAGTTTATCCCCGGAACCGTACGAGCAGTACTTC
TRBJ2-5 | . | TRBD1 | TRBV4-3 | CASSRQGAVEETQYF | TGCGCCAGCAGCAGACAGGGGGCGGTCGAAGAGACCCAGTACTTC
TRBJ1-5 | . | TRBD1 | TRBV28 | CASSFRGLSGNQPQHF | TGTGCCAGCAGTTTCAGGGGGCTTAGCGGCAATCAGCCCCAGCATTTT
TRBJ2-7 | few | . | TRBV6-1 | CASSEETDEYF | TGTGCCAGCAGTGAGGAGACGGACGAGTACTTC
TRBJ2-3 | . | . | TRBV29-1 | CSVVMGADTQYF | TGCAGCGTTGTCATGGGGGCAGATACGCAGTATTTT
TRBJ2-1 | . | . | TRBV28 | CASSRMDSRNEQFF | TGTGCCAGCAGCCGAATGGACAGTCGCAATGAGCAGTTCTTC
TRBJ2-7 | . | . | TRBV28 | CASSSPSGTNEQYF | TGTGCCAGCAGTTCCCCCTCCGGGACAAATGAGCAGTACTTC
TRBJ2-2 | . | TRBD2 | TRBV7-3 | CASSLIPGRAGNTGELFF | TGTGCCAGCAGCTTAATCCCAGGGAGGGCGGGGAACACCGGGGAGCTGTTTTTT
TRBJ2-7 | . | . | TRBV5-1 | CASSLVVNTYEQYF | TGCGCCAGCAGCTTGGTTGTGAATACCTACGAGCAGTACTTC
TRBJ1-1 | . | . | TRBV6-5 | CASSYGTMNTEAFF | TGTGCCAGCAGTTACGGGACAATGAACACTGAAGCTTTCTTT
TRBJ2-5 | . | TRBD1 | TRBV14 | CASSQETGGIETQYF | TGTGCCAGCAGCCAGGAGACAGGGGGCATCGAGACCCAGTACTTC
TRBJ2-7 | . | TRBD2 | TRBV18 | CASSPRGTSETYEQYF | TGTGCCAGCTCACCACGAGGGACTAGCGAAACCTACGAGCAGTACTTC
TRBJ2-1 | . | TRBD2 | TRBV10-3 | CAIRPQTSGRYNEQFF | TGTGCCATCCGTCCCCAGACTAGCGGGAGGTACAATGAGCAGTTCTTC
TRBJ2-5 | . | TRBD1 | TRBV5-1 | CASSLSGGQETQYF | TGCGCCAGCAGCTTGTCAGGGGGCCAAGAGACCCAGTACTTC
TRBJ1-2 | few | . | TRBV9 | CASSVDGPRGYTF | TGTGCCAGCAGCGTGGACGGTCCGAGGGGCTACACCTTC
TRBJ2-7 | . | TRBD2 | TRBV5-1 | CASSSWGGTYEQYF | TGCGCCAGCAGCTCCTGGGGGGGTACCTACGAGCAGTACTTC
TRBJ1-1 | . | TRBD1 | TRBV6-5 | CASSRGTALNTEAFF | TGTGCCAGCAGCCGCGGGACAGCCTTGAACACTGAAGCTTTCTTT
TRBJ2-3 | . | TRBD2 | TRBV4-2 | CASSTRLAGYTSTDTQYF | TGTGCCAGCAGCACGCGACTAGCGGGTTACACTAGCACAGATACGCAGTATTTT